These 30 T cell receptor beta chains originate from one sample sequenced in a study of blood T cell repertoires in COVID-19. Only in-frame clones appear in the TCRdb table, and some are missing; sequencing was by immunoSEQ multiplex PCR. Among 95,000 to 150,000 clones listed, over 75% were seen once. The specimen was peripheral blood. Every receptor here comes from a man aged 55 to 69 with active or convalescent COVID-19.

The chain couples TRBV5-4 to TRBJ2-3; 9 positions match TRBD1. J was trimmed by 14 bases and V by 1 base; bases with no gene match: 11. Germline V lookup: CDR1 SGHNT, CDR2 YYREEE (reference sequence). The CDR3 runs 14 residues. In DNA form, the CDR3 reads TGTGCCAGCAGCTTGAACGCCCGGACAGGGGTTCTGTATTTT. Residues: CASSLNARTGVLYF.

The gene calls are TRBV19 and TRBJ2-7; 13 bases are shared with TRBD2. The CDR3 sequence is 17 residues long. The V and J ends lost 3 bases and 5 bases, in that order; junction bases with no gene match: 10. Germline V CDR1 and CDR2: LNHDA, SQIVND (reference sequence). The CDR3: CASSIAWTSGSIHEQYF. In nucleotides, the CDR3 is TGTGCCAGTAGTATCGCCTGGACTAGCGGGAGTATCCACGAGCAGTACTTC.

The genes are TRBV19 and TRBJ2-3, with 7 bases lining up with TRBD2. The trim removed 3 bases at V and 1 base at J, leaving 7 bases unmatched. The CDR3 contains 16 residues. Germline V gene sequence: CDR1 LNHDA, CDR2 SQIVND (reference sequence). As DNA, the CDR3 is TGTGCCAGTAGTATTAATTGGGGAGGGGGCACAGATACGCAGTATTTT. It encodes CASSINWGGGTDTQYF.

V is TRBV3-1 (or the pseudogene TRBV3-2) and J is TRBJ1-5; TRBD1 is a possible D gene (6 bases). This CDR3 is 14 amino acids long. Trimming removed 7 bases from V and 7 bases from J, with 17 bases in between. The germline V gene encodes CDR1 LGHDT and CDR2 YNNKEL (reference sequence). CDR3 nucleotide sequence: TGTGCCAGCAAGTCCCCAGGGGAGGGCCAGCCCCAGCATTTT. Translating it yields CASKSPGEGQPQHF.

The chain links TRBV4-3 to TRBJ2-5; 7 bases line up with TRBD2. The CDR3 is 16 amino acids. Germline assignment: CDR1 LGHNA and CDR2 YSLEER. With 0 bases clipped from V and 7 bases from J, the junction kept 11 bases outside the gene matches. The CDR3 protein is CASSQEGSSGRGTQYF. For the CDR3, the DNA is TGCGCCAGCAGCCAAGAAGGATCTAGCGGCCGGGGGACCCAGTACTTC.

The rearrangement uses TRBV6-1 and TRBJ1-4, with D tentatively TRBD1 (5 bases). Trimming removed 3 bases at V and 7 bases at J, with 9 bases between. The CDR3 spans 13 residues. Germline CDR1 is MNHNS and CDR2 is SASEGT. In DNA form, the CDR3 reads TGTGCCAGCAGTGAGGTGGGGCCTGAAAAACTGTTTTTT. Translated, it gives CASSEVGPEKLFF.

This chain links TRBV11-2 with TRBJ2-1; 11 bases map to TRBD2. J lost 5 bases, V lost 7 bases, and 7 bases had no gene match. CDR3 size: 15 residues. Germline V CDR1 and CDR2: SGHAT, FQNNGV. The CDR3 sequence: CASNARGLADNEQFF. In DNA form, the CDR3 reads TGTGCCAGCAACGCAAGGGGACTAGCGGACAATGAGCAGTTCTTC. The full variable domain, its missing parts supplied by reference TRBV11-2 and TRBJ2-1, is EAGVAQSPRYKIIEKRQSVAFWCNPISGHATLYWYQQILGQGPKLLIQFQNNGVVDDSQLPKDRFSAERLKGVDSTLKIQPAKLEDSAVYLCASNARGLADNEQFFGPGTRLTVL.

This clone was seen a few times. The chain carries TRBV19 and TRBJ2-1; 10 positions match TRBD2. The trim removed 3 bases at V and 5 bases at J, leaving 16 bases unmatched. CDR1 is LNHDA, CDR2 SQIVND, per germline (reference sequence). The length of the CDR3 is 19 residues. The CDR3 loop reads CASSIPIRFSGRTNNEQFF. Here the CDR3 DNA reads TGTGCCAGTAGTATTCCGATCCGATTTAGCGGGAGGACTAACAATGAGCAGTTCTTC.

This clone has more than one count but fewer than ten. CDR3 residues: CASSDKALNTEAFF. As DNA, the CDR3 is TGCGCCAGCAGCGACAAAGCTCTGAACACTGAAGCTTTCTTT. The chain links TRBV5-1 to TRBJ1-1, with no clear D. Germline values: CDR1 SGHRS, CDR2 YFSETQ. V was shortened by 4 bases and J by 0 bases, with 10 bases between the two germline ends. This CDR3 spans 14 amino acids.

This clone has just one count. The chain recombines TRBV6-6 with TRBJ2-1; D is perhaps TRBD1 (6 bases). Germline CDR1 MNHNY, CDR2 SVGAGI (reference sequence). Deletions cut 5 bases from V and 4 bases from J, with 15 bases between. The CDR3 has 15 residues. The CDR3 here is CASSDAWTVYNEQFF. The CDR3 coding sequence is TGTGCCAGCAGTGACGCCTGGACAGTATACAATGAGCAGTTCTTC.

In this sample, this clone turned up a few times. The rearrangement uses TRBV19 and TRBJ1-6; D gene ambiguous. V lost 10 bases, J lost 6 bases, and 16 bases lay in between. Germline V gene data show CDR1 as LNHDA and CDR2 as SQIVND (reference sequence). The CDR3 covers 14 residues. CDR3 in amino acids: CATVGGFLNSPLHF. For the CDR3, the DNA is TGTGCCACCGTTGGCGGATTCCTTAATTCACCCCTCCACTTT.

In this sample, this clone turned up once. The V gene is TRBV7-6, the J gene TRBJ2-2; TRBD1 agrees at 7 bases. Germline CDR1 and CDR2: SGHVS and FNYEAQ. CDR3 length: 15 residues. The trim removed 5 bases at V and 4 bases at J, leaving 7 bases unmatched. CDR3 sequence (DNA): TGTGCCAGCAGCCCCCGACAGGGTGGCACCGGGGAGCTGTTTTTT. This gives the protein CASSPRQGGTGELFF.

This chain links TRBV6-5 with TRBJ2-7; 9 bases fit TRBD1. V gave up 6 bases and J gave up 6 bases; unmatched junction bases: 6. The CDR3 is 13 amino acids. The germline CDR1 and CDR2 sequences are MNHEY and SVGAGI. CDR3 DNA sequence: TGTGCCAGCAGGGGGACAGGGAACTCCGAGCAGTACTTC. Translated: CASRGTGNSEQYF.

This sequence joins TRBV7-9 and TRBJ2-7; TRBD1 matches 9 bases. This CDR3 is built from 16 residues. The V gene's germline CDR1 is SEHNR and CDR2 FQNEAQ (reference sequence). V lost 1 base and J lost 0; bases outside the gene matches: 4. CDR3 sequence reads: CASSLVWTGASYEQYF. In nucleotides, the CDR3 is TGTGCCAGCAGCTTAGTGTGGACAGGGGCCTCCTACGAGCAGTACTTC.

The chain recombines TRBV6-2 or TRBV6-3 with TRBJ2-4; possibly TRBD2 for D (5 bases). Trimming removed 2 bases from V and 0 bases from J, with 17 bases in between. CDR1 is MNHEY, CDR2 SVGEGT, per germline. The CDR3 sequence is 18 residues long. CDR3 protein: CASSYLASPDLAKNIQYF. The DNA for the CDR3 is TGTGCCAGCAGTTACCTAGCCTCTCCGGACCTAGCCAAAAACATTCAGTACTTC.

J is TRBJ1-6 and V is TRBV28, with 7 bases fitting TRBD1. The CDR3 covers 14 residues. Germline CDR1 and CDR2: MDHEN and SYDVKM. J was trimmed by 7 bases and V by 7 bases; bases with no gene match: 7. Here the CDR3 DNA reads TGTGCCAGCACCCCGGGACAGCAAAATTCACCCCTCCACTTT. Its translation: CASTPGQQNSPLHF. The full variable domain, completed using reference TRBV28 and TRBJ1-6, is DVKVTQSSRYLVKRTGEKVFLECVQDMDHENMFWYRQDPGLGLRLIYFSYDVKMKEKGDIPEGYSVSREKKERFSLILESASTNQTSMYLCASTPGQQNSPLHFGNGTRLTVT.

The V and J genes are TRBV4-3 and TRBJ1-4; D is uncertain. The CDR3 has 15 amino acids. Germline V gene lookup returns CDR1 LGHNA and CDR2 YSLEER. V lost 0 bases and J lost 7, with 12 bases in between. CDR3 protein: CASSQDGREAEKLFF. The DNA for the CDR3 is TGCGCCAGCAGCCAAGATGGTAGGGAGGCTGAAAAACTGTTTTTT.

This clone was found once. This sequence joins TRBV11-2 and TRBJ2-7; 13 bases map to TRBD2. J lost 2 bases, V lost 5 bases, and 6 bases had no gene match. The germline CDR1 and CDR2 sequences are SGHAT and FQNNGV. The CDR3 runs to 16 residues. For the CDR3, the DNA is TGTGCCAGCAGCCGGACTAGCGGGAGCCGTGCCTACGAGCAGTACTTC. Its protein is CASSRTSGSRAYEQYF.

This chain links TRBV9 with TRBJ1-5; 8 positions match TRBD1. Losses at the gene ends were 3 bases for V and 0 bases for J; bases not matched to a gene: 2. CDR3 length equals 15 residues. CDR1 SGDLS and CDR2 YYNGEE come from the germline V gene. CDR3 sequence reads: CASSAGQGSNQPQHF. The CDR3 DNA sequence: TGTGCCAGCAGCGCCGGACAGGGTAGCAATCAGCCCCAGCATTTT.

The chain couples TRBV3-1 (or the pseudogene TRBV3-2) to TRBJ2-2, with D perhaps matching TRBD2 (5 bases). CDR1 is LGHDT and CDR2 is YNNKEL in the germline V gene (reference sequence). V was trimmed by 0 bases and J by 3 bases, leaving 17 bases between them. The CDR3 runs 18 residues. CDR3 in amino acids: CASSQDKEECPDTGELFF. CDR3 bases: TGTGCCAGCAGCCAAGATAAGGAGGAGTGCCCAGACACCGGGGAGCTGTTTTTT.

The CDR3 protein is CATSDGGIQETQYF. CDR3 in DNA: TGTGCCACCAGTGATGGCGGGATCCAAGAGACCCAGTACTTC. This chain joins TRBV24-1 and TRBJ2-5; D is perhaps TRBD2 (6 bases). This CDR3 is 14 amino acids long. V was clipped by 3 bases and J by 1 base, with 8 bases between them. Germline values: CDR1 KGHDR, CDR2 SFDVKD.

The J gene is TRBJ2-7, the V gene TRBV28; TRBD1 aligns across 9 bases. CDR3 length: 18 amino acids. V lost 3 bases and J lost 2; bases outside the gene matches: 14. Germline V lookup: CDR1 MDHEN, CDR2 SYDVKM. The CDR3 protein is CASSFLGIRDREAYEQYF. In DNA, the CDR3 is TGTGCCAGCAGTTTCTTAGGGATCCGGGACAGGGAGGCCTACGAGCAGTACTTC.

The V gene is TRBV4-3, the J gene TRBJ1-4; a weak D match, TRBD1 (6 bases). The length of the CDR3 is 13 residues. The ends were cut back, 2 bases at V and 7 bases at J, with 8 bases in the middle. The germline gives CDR1 LGHNA, CDR2 YSLEER. The CDR3 here is CASSQRQVEKLFF. The CDR3 region has the DNA TGCGCCAGCAGCCAACGACAGGTTGAAAAACTGTTTTTT.

The rearrangement joins TRBV29-1 to TRBJ2-5; 8 nucleotides line up with TRBD2. Germline V gene lookup returns CDR1 SQVTM and CDR2 ANQGSEA. Trimming cost V 7 bases and J 4 bases; bases outside gene matches: 14. This CDR3 contains 15 residues. The DNA of the CDR3 is TGCAGCGCTGCAAAAACTCGCGCGGGAGGAGAGACCCAGTACTTC. Translating gives CSAAKTRAGGETQYF.

The chain joins TRBV6-5 to TRBJ1-5; the D gene is possibly TRBD1 (6 bases). Germline loops: CDR1 MNHEY, CDR2 SVGAGI. The CDR3 runs 14 residues. Between the trimmed V and J ends, which lost 5 bases and 3 bases, there was a span of 11 bases. CDR3 bases: TGTGCCAGCAGTCCCAGGGGTTTCAATCAGCCCCAGCATTTT. It yields the protein CASSPRGFNQPQHF.

The chain carries TRBV5-4 and TRBJ2-2, with no clear D. The germline V gene encodes CDR1 SGHNT and CDR2 YYREEE (reference sequence). Trimming shortened V by 5 bases and J by 0 bases, and 11 bases separated the two germline ends. The CDR3 runs 15 residues. CDR3 sequence reads: CASSPPEANTGELFF. CDR3 in DNA: TGTGCCAGCAGTCCCCCCGAGGCGAACACCGGGGAGCTGTTTTTT.

V gene TRBV5-1 combines with J gene TRBJ1-2, with TRBD1 matching over 7 bases. This CDR3 has 14 amino acids. V was pared by 5 bases and J by 2 bases, with 6 bases of the junction left unmatched. Germline CDR1 reads SGHRS; CDR2 reads YFSETQ. The CDR3 protein is CASSAGGLNYGYTF. DNA for the CDR3: TGCGCCAGCAGTGCAGGGGGTCTAAACTATGGCTACACCTTC.

This chain uses TRBV28 with TRBJ2-7, with 9 bases matching TRBD2. Germline loops: CDR1 MDHEN, CDR2 SYDVKM. V lost 2 bases to trimming and J lost 3 bases; unmatched junction nucleotides: 2. The CDR3 sequence is 14 residues long. As DNA, the CDR3 is TGTGCCAGCAGTTTAGCGGGAGGGGGCTACGAGCAGTACTTC. Translated: CASSLAGGGYEQYF. Combining the CDR3 with reference TRBV28 and TRBJ2-7 gives the whole variable domain DVKVTQSSRYLVKRTGEKVFLECVQDMDHENMFWYRQDPGLGLRLIYFSYDVKMKEKGDIPEGYSVSREKKERFSLILESASTNQTSMYLCASSLAGGGYEQYFGPGTRLTVT.

The V gene is TRBV28, the J gene TRBJ2-7, with a weak D call TRBD1 (6 bases). This CDR3 region has 14 residues. Germline lookup yields CDR1 MDHEN and CDR2 SYDVKM. The V gene lost 11 bases and the J gene lost 5 bases, with 22 bases spanning the gap. In DNA form, the CDR3 reads TGTGCCTCTGCATATTCTGTGGGGGCAGACGAGCAGTACTTC. It yields the protein CASAYSVGADEQYF.

This rearrangement joins TRBV21-1 to TRBJ2-7; TRBD1, the table's D call, lacks a check against the DNA. TRBV21-1 counts as a pseudogene. CDR3 size: 16 residues. This CDR3 reads CASSKDLGQGAYEQYF. The CDR3 nucleotides are TGTGCCAGCAGCAAAGACCTGGGACAGGGGGCCTACGAGCAGTACTTC.